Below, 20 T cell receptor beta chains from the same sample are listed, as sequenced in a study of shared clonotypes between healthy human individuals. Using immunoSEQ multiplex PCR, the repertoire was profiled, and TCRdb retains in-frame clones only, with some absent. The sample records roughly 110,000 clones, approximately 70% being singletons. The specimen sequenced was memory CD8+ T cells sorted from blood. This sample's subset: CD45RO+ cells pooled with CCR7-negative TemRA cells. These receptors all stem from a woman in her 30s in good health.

CDR3 sequence reads: CATPGQGPYEQYF. The CDR3 DNA reads TGCGCCACCCCGGGACAGGGCCCCTACGAGCAGTACTTC. The chain combines TRBV5-1 with TRBJ2-7, with 9 bases lining up with TRBD1. The CDR3 contains 13 residues. Germline V gene lookup returns CDR1 SGHRS and CDR2 YFSETQ. Unmatched junction bases numbered 6, after V lost 9 bases and J lost 2 bases.

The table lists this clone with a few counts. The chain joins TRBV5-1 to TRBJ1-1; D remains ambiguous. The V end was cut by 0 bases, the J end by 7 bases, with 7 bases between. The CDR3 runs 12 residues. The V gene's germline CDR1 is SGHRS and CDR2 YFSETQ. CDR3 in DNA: TGCGCCAGCAGCTTGGGGACGAGTGAAGCTTTCTTT. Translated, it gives CASSLGTSEAFF.

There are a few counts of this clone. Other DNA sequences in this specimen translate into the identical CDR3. CDR3 coding DNA: TGCGCCAGCAGCCAAGGTCCAGGGGGGGAAGAGACCCAGTACTTC. It yields the protein CASSQGPGGEETQYF. J is TRBJ2-5 and V is TRBV4-1; D possibly matches TRBD1 or TRBD2 (7 bases each). The CDR3 covers 15 residues. Trimming removed 1 base from V and 3 bases from J, with 12 bases in between. Germline V CDR1 and CDR2: MGHRA, YSYEKL.

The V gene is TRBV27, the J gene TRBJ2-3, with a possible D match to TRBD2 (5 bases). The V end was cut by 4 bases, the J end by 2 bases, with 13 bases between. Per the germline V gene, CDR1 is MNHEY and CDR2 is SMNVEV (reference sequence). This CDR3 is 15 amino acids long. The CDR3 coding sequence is TGTGCCAGCAGTTCGTTTAGCGCGGACACAGATACGCAGTATTTT. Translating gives CASSSFSADTDTQYF.

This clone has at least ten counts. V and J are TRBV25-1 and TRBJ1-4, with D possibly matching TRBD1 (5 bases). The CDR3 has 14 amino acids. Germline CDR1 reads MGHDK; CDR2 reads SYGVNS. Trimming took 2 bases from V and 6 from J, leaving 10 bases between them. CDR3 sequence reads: CASSEPREDEKLFF. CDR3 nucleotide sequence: TGTGCCAGCAGTGAACCCAGGGAGGATGAAAAACTGTTTTTT.

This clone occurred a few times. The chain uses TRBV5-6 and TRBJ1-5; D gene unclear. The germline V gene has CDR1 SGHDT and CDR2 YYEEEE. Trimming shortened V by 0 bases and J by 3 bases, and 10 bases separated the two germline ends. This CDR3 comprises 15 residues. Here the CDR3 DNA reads TGTGCCAGCAGCTTGGCCGACGGCATCAATCAGCCCCAGCATTTT. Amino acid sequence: CASSLADGINQPQHF.

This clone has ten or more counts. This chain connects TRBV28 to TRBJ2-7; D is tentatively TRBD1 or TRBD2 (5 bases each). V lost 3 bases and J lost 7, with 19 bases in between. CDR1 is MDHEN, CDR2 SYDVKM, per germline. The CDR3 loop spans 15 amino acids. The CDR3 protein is CASSFGPGEGREQYF. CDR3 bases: TGTGCCAGCAGTTTTGGCCCTGGCGAGGGGCGAGAGCAGTACTTC.

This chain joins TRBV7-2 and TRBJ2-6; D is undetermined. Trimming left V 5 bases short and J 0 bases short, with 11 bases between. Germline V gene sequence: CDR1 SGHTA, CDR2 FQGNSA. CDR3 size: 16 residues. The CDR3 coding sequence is TGTGCCAGCAGCATTGACCAACGCTCTGGGGCCAACGTCCTGACTTTC. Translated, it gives CASSIDQRSGANVLTF.

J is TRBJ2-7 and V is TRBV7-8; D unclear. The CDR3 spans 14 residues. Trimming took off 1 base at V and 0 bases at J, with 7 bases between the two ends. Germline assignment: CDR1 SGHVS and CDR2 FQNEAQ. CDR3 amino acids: CASSLVDASYEQYF. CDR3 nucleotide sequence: TGTGCCAGCAGCTTAGTCGACGCCTCCTACGAGCAGTACTTC.

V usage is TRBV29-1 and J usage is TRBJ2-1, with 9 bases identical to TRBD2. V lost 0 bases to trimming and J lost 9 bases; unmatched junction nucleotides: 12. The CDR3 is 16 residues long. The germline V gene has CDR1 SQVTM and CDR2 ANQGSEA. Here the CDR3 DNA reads TGCAGCGTTGAAGAGCTGGCTAGCGGGATTATCGGTGAGCAGTTCTTC. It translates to CSVEELASGIIGEQFF.

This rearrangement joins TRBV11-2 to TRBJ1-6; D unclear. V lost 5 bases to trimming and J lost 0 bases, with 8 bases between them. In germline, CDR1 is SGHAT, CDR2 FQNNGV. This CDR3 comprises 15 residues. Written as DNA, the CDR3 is TGTGCCAGCAGCACAGACTACTCCTATAATTCACCCCTCCACTTT. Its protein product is CASSTDYSYNSPLHF.

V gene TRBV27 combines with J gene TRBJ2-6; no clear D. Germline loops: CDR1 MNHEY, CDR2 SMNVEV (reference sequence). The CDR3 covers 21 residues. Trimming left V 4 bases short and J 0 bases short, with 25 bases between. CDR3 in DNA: TGTGCCAGCAGTTCCTGCCCTGGACCAGGATGGGCCTGCTCTGGGGCCAACGTCCTGACTTTC. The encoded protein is CASSSCPGPGWACSGANVLTF.

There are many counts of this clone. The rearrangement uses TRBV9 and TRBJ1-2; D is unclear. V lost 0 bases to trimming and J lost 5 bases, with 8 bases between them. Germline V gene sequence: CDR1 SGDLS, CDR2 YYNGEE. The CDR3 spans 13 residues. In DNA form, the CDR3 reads TGTGCCAGCAGCGTAGGGGGAGAGTATGGCTACACCTTC. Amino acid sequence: CASSVGGEYGYTF.

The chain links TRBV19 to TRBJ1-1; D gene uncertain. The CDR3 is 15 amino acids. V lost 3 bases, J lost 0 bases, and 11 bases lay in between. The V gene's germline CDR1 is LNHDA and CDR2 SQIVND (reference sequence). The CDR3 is CASSIWGGMNTEAFF. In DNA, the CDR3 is TGTGCCAGTAGTATTTGGGGAGGAATGAACACTGAAGCTTTCTTT.

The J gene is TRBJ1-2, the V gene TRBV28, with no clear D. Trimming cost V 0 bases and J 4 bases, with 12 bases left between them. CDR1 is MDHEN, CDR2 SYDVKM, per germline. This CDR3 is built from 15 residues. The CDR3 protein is CASSLCRWGGYGYTF. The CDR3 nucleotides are TGTGCCAGCAGTTTATGTCGATGGGGTGGCTATGGCTACACCTTC.

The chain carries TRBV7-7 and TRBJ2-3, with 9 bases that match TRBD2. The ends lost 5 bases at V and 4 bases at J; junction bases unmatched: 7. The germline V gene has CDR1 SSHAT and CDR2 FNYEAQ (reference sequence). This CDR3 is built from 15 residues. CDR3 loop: CASSQGSGSPDTQYF. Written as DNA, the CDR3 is TGTGCCAGCAGCCAGGGTAGCGGGAGCCCAGATACGCAGTATTTT. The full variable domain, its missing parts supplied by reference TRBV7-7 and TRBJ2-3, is GAGVSQSPRYKVTKRGQDVTLRCDPISSHATLYWYQQALGQGPEFLTYFNYEAQPDKSGLPSDRFSAERPEGSISTLTIQRTEQRDSAMYRCASSQGSGSPDTQYFGPGTRLTVL.

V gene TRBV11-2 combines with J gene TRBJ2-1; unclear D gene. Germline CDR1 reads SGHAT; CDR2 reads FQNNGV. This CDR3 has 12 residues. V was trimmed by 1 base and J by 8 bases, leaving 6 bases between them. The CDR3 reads CASSLGSHEQFF. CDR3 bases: TGTGCCAGCAGCTTAGGATCGCATGAGCAGTTCTTC. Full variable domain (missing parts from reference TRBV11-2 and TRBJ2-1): EAGVAQSPRYKIIEKRQSVAFWCNPISGHATLYWYQQILGQGPKLLIQFQNNGVVDDSQLPKDRFSAERLKGVDSTLKIQPAKLEDSAVYLCASSLGSHEQFFGPGTRLTVL.

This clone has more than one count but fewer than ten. This CDR3 is CASSYGGVYEQYF. The CDR3 coding sequence is TGTGCCAGCAGTTACGGGGGGGTCTACGAGCAGTACTTC. This rearrangement joins TRBV6-5 to TRBJ2-7, with 7 bases lining up with TRBD2. The V and J ends lost 2 bases and 3 bases, in that order; junction bases with no gene match: 1. Germline V gives CDR1 MNHEY, CDR2 SVGAGI. The CDR3 runs 13 residues.

In DNA form, the CDR3 reads TGTGCCAGCAGTTTCTCAGCGGGAGGGCCCTACGAGCAGTACTTC. Amino acids: CASSFSAGGPYEQYF. V gene TRBV28 combines with J gene TRBJ2-7; 10 bases are shared with TRBD2. Germline loops: CDR1 MDHEN, CDR2 SYDVKM. V shed 3 bases, J shed 2 bases, and the junction held 4 bases outside the gene matches. The CDR3 sequence is 15 residues long.

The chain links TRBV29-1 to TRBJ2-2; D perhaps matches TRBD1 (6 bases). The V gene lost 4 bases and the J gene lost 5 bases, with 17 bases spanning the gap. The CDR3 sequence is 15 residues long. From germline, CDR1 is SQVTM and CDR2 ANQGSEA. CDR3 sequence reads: CSVAESKQGTGELFF. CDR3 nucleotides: TGCAGCGTTGCGGAATCAAAACAGGGAACCGGGGAGCTGTTTTTT.